Listed below are T cell receptor beta chains from one sample, sequenced in a study of OX40 agonist ivuxolimab in advanced cancers. The data were produced by immunoSEQ multiplex PCR, yet TCRdb's version contains in-frame clones alone and is incomplete. The table includes 71,000 or so clones, about 85% detected once. Here the sequenced sample was CD4+ or CD8+ T cells sorted from blood, taken in a trial of the OX40 agonist ivuxolimab. The receptors stem from an adult with an advanced solid tumor such as melanoma, head and neck, liver or kidney cancer. CDR3s include the opening cysteine and the closing phenylalanine or tryptophan. The D gene is left open where the match is weak. Some rows have no size entry. The others give once, few or many, or a class for an expanded clone.

NA	NA	TRBV28	TRBJ1-4	15	TGTGCCAGCAGTTTGATGGGAGGGGGGAATGAAAAACTGTTTTTT	CASSLMGGGNEKLFF
few	NA	TRBV7-2	TRBJ1-1	13	TGTGCCAGCAGCTTATCGGTGAACACTGAAGCTTTCTTT	CASSLSVNTEAFF
once	NA	TRBV5-8	TRBJ1-1	14	TGTGCCAGCAGCTTGGACGGAGGTGACACTGAAGCTTTCTTT	CASSLDGGDTEAFF
NA	NA	TRBV6-5	TRBJ1-3	13	TGTGCCAGCAGGACCCTCGGGGGGAACACCATATATTTT	CASRTLGGNTIYF
NA	NA	TRBV11-2	TRBJ2-5	11	TGTGCCAGCAGCTTAGAAGAGACCCAGTACTTC	CASSLEETQYF
NA	NA	TRBV7-2	TRBJ2-1	11	TGTGCCAGCAGCGTGTACAATGAGCAGTTCTTC	CASSVYNEQFF
few	TRBD2	TRBV5-6	TRBJ2-7	16	TGTGCCAGCAGCTTGGTGTCTAGCGGGAGAGGGTACGAGCAGTACTTC	CASSLVSSGRGYEQYF
NA	TRBD2	TRBV2	TRBJ2-5	15	TGTGCCAGCAGTGGTCTAGCGGGAGTCGAGGGGACCCAGTACTTC	CASSGLAGVEGTQYF
once	TRBD2	TRBV5-1	TRBJ2-1	16	TGCGCCACGGCGAGCGGGAGTACCTCTGGGAACAATGAGCAGTTCTTC	CATASGSTSGNNEQFF
once	NA	TRBV5-1	TRBJ2-5	11	TGCGCCAGCACAGGGGAAGAGACCCAGTACTTC	CASTGEETQYF
NA	NA	TRBV6-1	TRBJ1-6	14	TGTGCCAGCAGTCAGAGCTCCTATAATTCACCCCTCCACTTT	CASSQSSYNSPLHF
NA	TRBD1	TRBV28	TRBJ1-5	11	TGTGCCAGCAGTAGCCCGACAGGGGAGCATTTT	CASSSPTGEHF
NA	NA	TRBV5-1	TRBJ1-2	14	TGCGCCAGCAGCTTGAGCCAGGGTGGCGGGGGCTACACCTTC	CASSLSQGGGGYTF
few	NA	TRBV28	TRBJ2-7	15	TGTGCCAGCAGTCCATCGGACAGCAGCTCCTACGAGCAGTACTTC	CASSPSDSSSYEQYF
once	TRBD1	TRBV6-5	TRBJ2-7	15	TGTGCCAGCAGGACCGGGACAGGGAGTGCCTACGAGCAGTACTTC	CASRTGTGSAYEQYF
once	NA	TRBV29-1	TRBJ2-7	11	TGCAGCGTTGTGGATCCTTACGAGCAGTACTTC	CSVVDPYEQYF
NA	TRBD2	TRBV7-2	TRBJ2-1	15	TGTGCCAGCAGCTTACTAGCGGCTACCTACAATGAGCAGTTCTTC	CASSLLAATYNEQFF
NA	NA	TRBV5-4	TRBJ1-2	13	TGTGCCAGCAGCGGTGGACGGCGATATGGCTACACCTTC	CASSGGRRYGYTF
NA	TRBD1	TRBV10-3	TRBJ1-2	16	TGTGCCATCAGTCAAGGACAGGCCCGAAGCGGATATGGCTACACCTTC	CAISQGQARSGYGYTF
NA	NA	TRBV7-2	TRBJ2-7	15	TGTGCCAGCAGCTCCTCGGCGACAGGATTCTACGAGCAGTACTTC	CASSSSATGFYEQYF
NA	TRBD2	TRBV7-8	TRBJ2-3	16	TGTGCCAGCAGCTTGAGGACTAGCGGGAGCACAGATACGCAGTATTTT	CASSLRTSGSTDTQYF
NA	NA	TRBV5-1	TRBJ2-1	12	TGCGCCAGCCAAGACAGCGACAATGAGCAGTTCTTC	CASQDSDNEQFF
NA	NA	TRBV28	TRBJ2-3	15	TGTGCCAGCAGGAAAATAATCGGGGGCACAGATACGCAGTATTTT	CASRKIIGGTDTQYF
NA	TRBD2	TRBV10-3	TRBJ2-1	19	TGTGCCATCAGCCGCCTTGGACTAGCGGGAGGATCGGCCTACAATGAGCAGTTCTTC	CAISRLGLAGGSAYNEQFF
NA	NA	TRBV6-5	TRBJ1-5	13	TGTGCCAGCAGAACAGGTAGAATCAGCCCCCAGCATTTT	CASRTGRISPQHF
few	NA	TRBV6-5	TRBJ2-7	15	TGTGCCAGCAGTCCCGTACAGGGAGCAGCCTACGAGCAGTACTTC	CASSPVQGAAYEQYF
once	TRBD1	TRBV19	TRBJ1-1	14	TGTGCCAGTAGTATGGACAGGGCGAACACTGAAGCTTTCTTT	CASSMDRANTEAFF
NA	NA	TRBV2	TRBJ2-4	16	TGTGCCAGCATCGAAGGGTGGGGAAAAGCCAAAAACATTCAGTACTTC	CASIEGWGKAKNIQYF
NA	NA	TRBV19	TRBJ2-6	16	TGTGCCAGTAGTCCACACGGACAGTTTGGGGCCAACGTCCTGACTTTC	CASSPHGQFGANVLTF
NA	TRBD1	TRBV7-3	TRBJ2-1	15	TGTGCCAGCAGCCTCGGGGACAGCTCCTACAATGAGCAGTTCTTC	CASSLGDSSYNEQFF
NA	TRBD2	TRBV4-2	TRBJ2-1	16	TGTGCCAGCAGCCAACCTGGGACTAGCGGTGACAATGAGCAGTTCTTC	CASSQPGTSGDNEQFF
NA	TRBD1	TRBV28	TRBJ1-5	15	TGTGCCAGCAGTTTAATGGGGACAGGGCATCAGCCCCAGCATTTT	CASSLMGTGHQPQHF
NA	TRBD1	TRBV5-4	TRBJ1-1	15	TGTGCCAGCAGCTCGCGGGACAGGTCGAACACTGAAGCTTTCTTT	CASSSRDRSNTEAFF
NA	TRBD1	TRBV4-1	TRBJ1-2	17	TGCGCCAGCAGCCAAGACCCCGGGACAGGGCTGAACTATGGCTACACCTTC	CASSQDPGTGLNYGYTF
NA	NA	TRBV27	TRBJ2-7	14	TGTGCCAGCAGTTTGGGGTTTACCGTCTACGAGCAGTACTTC	CASSLGFTVYEQYF
NA	TRBD1	TRBV11-3	TRBJ1-1	20	TGTGCCAGCAGCTTAGCCTCCGACCTAATTCCAGGGGGCGCGGGCACTGAAGCTTTCTTT	CASSLASDLIPGGAGTEAFF
few	NA	TRBV19	TRBJ2-5	13	TGTGCCCCAACAACACGGGGTCGGGAGACCCAGTACTTC	CAPTTRGRETQYF
NA	NA	TRBV5-3	TRBJ2-3	15	TGTGCCAGAAGCTTGGCCAATATTAGCACAGATACGCAGTATTTT	CARSLANISTDTQYF
NA	NA	TRBV19	TRBJ2-2	16	TGTGCCAGTAGCCAACCTAGTGGGGGCGCGGGCGGGGAGCTGTTTTTT	CASSQPSGGAGGELFF
NA	NA	TRBV7-2	TRBJ2-7	13	TGTGCCAGCAGCTTAGGGGACGGCTACGAGCAGTACTTC	CASSLGDGYEQYF
NA	NA	TRBV6-6	TRBJ2-7	13	TGTGCCAGCATCCCGGAGGCGGTCTACGAGCAGTACTTC	CASIPEAVYEQYF
NA	NA	TRBV27	TRBJ2-3	13	TGTGCCAGCAGTATCGGGAGCTCAGATACGCAGTATTTT	CASSIGSSDTQYF
NA	NA	TRBV4-3	TRBJ1-4	16	TGCGCCAGCAGCCGGCAGGGGTTTGGTACTAATGAAAAACTGTTTTTT	CASSRQGFGTNEKLFF
NA	NA	TRBV7-2	TRBJ2-1	12	TGTGCCAGCAGCTTATCCTACAATGAGCAGTTCTTC	CASSLSYNEQFF
NA	NA	TRBV19	TRBJ2-7	12	TGTGCCAGTAGTTCTGGGACGTACGAGCAGTACTTC	CASSSGTYEQYF
NA	NA	TRBV4-3	TRBJ2-1	13	TGCGCCAGCAGCTACGGAGTTGACAATGAGCAGTTCTTC	CASSYGVDNEQFF
NA	TRBD1	TRBV5-1	TRBJ2-2	14	TGCGCCAGCAGCTTGGACAGGGGAAACGGGGAGCTGTTTTTT	CASSLDRGNGELFF
few	NA	TRBV18	TRBJ2-4	15	TGTGCCAGCTCACCACCGTCAGTAGCCAAAAACATTCAGTACTTC	CASSPPSVAKNIQYF
NA	TRBD1	TRBV6-5	TRBJ1-1	15	TGTGCCAGCAGTTCTTGGACAGGGAGTAACACTGAAGCTTTCTTT	CASSSWTGSNTEAFF
NA	TRBD1	TRBV11-3	TRBJ2-2	13	TGTGCCAGCGGGGTGACAGGGACCGGGGAGCTGTTTTTT	CASGVTGTGELFF
once	NA	TRBV2	TRBJ2-2	11	TGTGCCAGCAGACTAGCCGGGGAGCTGTTTTTT	CASRLAGELFF
NA	TRBD2	TRBV5-1	TRBJ2-2	16	TGCGCCAGCAGTCGTTTAGCGGGAGGGGTCACCGGGGAGCTGTTTTTT	CASSRLAGGVTGELFF
once	NA	TRBV5-4	TRBJ2-5	16	TGTGCCAGCAGGCCCGGCGGGTCAGAGGGCAGAGAGACCCAGTACTTC	CASRPGGSEGRETQYF
NA	NA	TRBV2	TRBJ1-1	13	TGTGCCAGCAGTGTATCAACGGGCACTGAAGCTTTCTTT	CASSVSTGTEAFF
NA	TRBD2	TRBV28	TRBJ2-7	14	TGTGCCAGCAGGACTAGCGGGAGCTCCTACGAGCAGTACTTC	CASRTSGSSYEQYF
NA	TRBD2	TRBV27	TRBJ2-4	13	TGTGCCAGCAGTTTGAGGGAGGGAAACATTCAGTACTTC	CASSLREGNIQYF
NA	NA	TRBV18	TRBJ1-1	15	TGTGCCAGCTCACCACCCCAAAGTAGGGCCACTGAAGCTTTCTTT	CASSPPQSRATEAFF